The 23 T cell receptor beta chains reported below all come from one sample, sequenced in a study of blood T cell repertoires in COVID-19. Profiled with immunoSEQ multiplex PCR; TCRdb holds only in-frame clones, not every one. The profile shows some 87,000 clones, under 90% of them singletons. The specimen was peripheral blood. All receptors derive from a human donor in a cohort sampled during active COVID-19.

The chain couples TRBV2 to TRBJ1-6, with a weak D call TRBD1 (5 bases). Germline CDR1 SNHLY, CDR2 FYNNEI. V gave up 6 bases and J gave up 7 bases, with 19 bases separating them. The CDR3 contains 16 residues. The CDR3 coding sequence is TGTGCCAGCAGCGAATGGGGGGGGGTCGGGAATTCACCCCTCCACTTT. It specifies CASSEWGGVGNSPLHF.

The rearrangement uses TRBV20-1 and TRBJ2-3; 10 bases line up with TRBD2. CDR1 DFQATT and CDR2 SNEGSKA come from the germline V gene (reference sequence). The ends lost 3 bases at V and 5 bases at J; junction bases unmatched: 8. This CDR3 region has 15 residues. CDR3 sequence: CSASWERGGIDTQYF. The CDR3 nucleotides read TGCAGTGCTAGTTGGGAGCGGGGGGGCATAGATACGCAGTATTTT.

The chain carries TRBV28 and TRBJ2-3, with unresolved D. CDR3 length: 15 amino acids. Germline V gene data show CDR1 as MDHEN and CDR2 as SYDVKM. With 7 bases removed from V and 0 bases from J, the gap between germline ends came to 14 bases. The CDR3 region is CASTLLGVSTDTQYF. CDR3 nucleotides: TGTGCCAGCACCCTCCTGGGCGTCAGCACAGATACGCAGTATTTT.

The chain joins TRBV1 to TRBJ2-4; the table assigns TRBD2, which was not confirmed against the DNA. TRBV1 is a listed pseudogene. The CDR3 sequence is 15 residues long. The CDR3 here is CTSSQREWGKNIQYF. The CDR3 DNA follows: TGCACCAGCAGCCAGAGGGAGTGGGGCAAAAACATTCAGTACTTC.

V usage is TRBV29-1 and J usage is TRBJ1-5; TRBD1 matches at 11 bases. Germline loops: CDR1 SQVTM, CDR2 ANQGSEA. The CDR3 runs 14 residues. The J segment lost 3 bases and the V segment lost 5 bases, leaving 3 bases of the junction unmatched. The CDR3 loop reads CSVRTGGNNQPQHF. CDR3 bases: TGCAGCGTTAGGACAGGGGGCAACAATCAGCCCCAGCATTTT.

This chain connects TRBV12-3 or TRBV12-4 to TRBJ2-7; no firm D call. Trimming stripped 2 bases from V and 3 bases from J, with 8 bases between. The CDR3 loop spans 13 amino acids. For the CDR3, the DNA is TGTGCCAGCAGTTTACAGTCAAACTACGAGCAGTACTTC. Translating gives CASSLQSNYEQYF.

This chain links TRBV5-1 with TRBJ2-3, with D tentatively TRBD1 (5 bases). The V end lost 0 bases, the J end lost 2 bases, and 10 bases lay between the germline ends. This CDR3 comprises 15 residues. CDR1 SGHRS and CDR2 YFSETQ come from the germline V gene. CDR3 in amino acids: CASSLDRPSTDTQYF. In nucleotides, the CDR3 is TGCGCCAGCAGCTTGGACAGGCCTTCCACAGATACGCAGTATTTT. The complete variable domain, with remaining parts taken from reference TRBV5-1 and TRBJ2-3, reads KAGVTQTPRYLIKTRGQQVTLSCSPISGHRSVSWYQQTPGQGLQFLFEYFSETQRNKGNFPGRFSGRQFSNSRSEMNVSTLELGDSALYLCASSLDRPSTDTQYFGPGTRLTVL.

The chain recombines TRBV4-1 with TRBJ1-2; 7 bases fit TRBD1. CDR3 length: 16 residues. Germline assignment: CDR1 MGHRA and CDR2 YSYEKL. The trim removed 4 bases at V and 2 bases at J, leaving 10 bases unmatched. CDR3 residues: CASSPNDRERNYGYTF. CDR3 sequence (DNA): TGCGCCAGCAGCCCAAACGACAGGGAGCGAAACTATGGCTACACCTTC.

The V and J genes are TRBV7-8 and TRBJ2-3; D is undetermined. CDR1 and CDR2 from the germline V gene are SGHVS and FQNEAQ. The CDR3 loop spans 12 amino acids. V was pared by 3 bases and J by 6 bases, with 7 bases between. In DNA, the CDR3 is TGTGCCAGCAGCTTGTTATCGGATACGCAGTATTTT. This sequence encodes CASSLLSDTQYF.

The rearrangement links TRBV6-6 to TRBJ1-5; possible D gene TRBD1, 6 bases. V lost 11 bases and J 9 bases, leaving 23 bases between the germline ends. The CDR3 length is 14 residues. The V gene's germline CDR1 is MNHNY and CDR2 SVGAGI (reference sequence). CDR3 bases: TGTGCCGGAGGACAGACAGGAGCAAGTGGGCCCCAGCATTTT. It yields the protein CAGGQTGASGPQHF.

The CDR3 reads CASSVTDNSPLHF. In nucleotides, the CDR3 is TGTGCCAGCAGCGTCACGGATAATTCACCCCTCCACTTT. This rearrangement joins TRBV9 to TRBJ1-6; D not certain. Germline V gene data show CDR1 as SGDLS and CDR2 as YYNGEE. The germline V and J ends were trimmed by 2 bases and 5 bases, with 5 bases remaining between them. This CDR3 region has 13 residues.

The V and J genes are TRBV7-2 and TRBJ2-3; a weak D match, TRBD2 (5 bases). The V end lost 5 bases, the J end lost 5 bases, and 23 bases lay between the germline ends. Germline V gene lookup returns CDR1 SGHTA and CDR2 FQGNSA. The CDR3 has 17 residues. CDR3 coding DNA: TGTGCCAGCAGCCCAAGAGGGCCCTACCTCGGGCGAGATACGCAGTATTTT. This codes for CASSPRGPYLGRDTQYF.

The rearrangement joins TRBV10-2 to TRBJ2-1; 7 nucleotides agree with TRBD2. Germline V gene sequence: CDR1 WSHSY, CDR2 SAAADI. CDR3 length: 15 residues. With V trimmed by 8 bases and J by 3 bases, 10 bases remained unmatched. CDR3 nucleotides: TGCGCCAGCTCAATACTAGCGAAGTTCTACAATGAGCAGTTCTTC. Amino acid sequence: CASSILAKFYNEQFF.

J is TRBJ2-7 and V is TRBV5-1; 8 bases map to TRBD2. This CDR3 region has 16 residues. V lost 4 bases to trimming and J lost 5 bases; unmatched junction nucleotides: 14. Germline CDR1 and CDR2: SGHRS and YFSETQ. CDR3 DNA: TGCGCCAGCAGCCAACAACCCGGGACTAGAGGGGACGAGCAGTACTTC. Amino acids: CASSQQPGTRGDEQYF.

V is TRBV12-5 and J is TRBJ2-5; 13 bases fit TRBD2. The J segment lost 2 bases and the V segment lost 7 bases, leaving 13 bases of the junction unmatched. CDR1 is LGHNT, CDR2 FRNRAP, per germline. The CDR3 is 18 residues long. CDR3 amino acids: CASVLGTPGLAGQETQYF. The CDR3 DNA reads TGTGCTAGTGTTCTAGGAACACCGGGACTAGCGGGGCAAGAGACCCAGTACTTC. The entire variable domain, with the rest obtained from reference TRBV12-5 and TRBJ2-5, is as follows: DARVTQTPRHKVTEMGQEVTMRCQPILGHNTVFWYRQTMMQGLELLAYFRNRAPLDDSGMPKDRFSAEMPDATLATLKIQPSEPRDSAVYFCASVLGTPGLAGQETQYFGPGTRLLVL.

The chain recombines TRBV11-2 with TRBJ1-4; D gene unclear. Deletions cut 1 base from V and 2 bases from J, with 11 bases between. The CDR3 is 16 amino acids. From germline, CDR1 is SGHAT and CDR2 FQNNGV. Here the CDR3 DNA reads TGTGCCAGCAGCTTAGTGATCGGGTCGACTAATGAAAAACTGTTTTTT. This gives the protein CASSLVIGSTNEKLFF.

This sequence joins TRBV10-3 and TRBJ1-2, with TRBD1 identical over 11 bases. This CDR3 spans 16 amino acids. The V and J ends lost 3 bases and 3 bases, in that order; junction bases with no gene match: 6. Looked up from germline, CDR1 is ENHRY and CDR2 is SYGVKD. CDR3 region: CAISDPDRGRDYGYTF. CDR3 DNA: TGTGCCATCAGTGACCCGGACAGGGGGCGAGACTATGGCTACACCTTC.

The genes are TRBV7-9 and TRBJ2-2, with 11 bases aligning to TRBD1. The CDR3 has 16 residues. Germline lookup yields CDR1 SEHNR and CDR2 FQNEAQ (reference sequence). Unmatched junction bases numbered 7, after V lost 5 bases and J lost 5 bases. The CDR3 sequence: CASSPGTGGSTGELFF. DNA for the CDR3: TGTGCCAGCAGCCCCGGGACAGGGGGATCGACCGGGGAGCTGTTTTTT.

The rearrangement uses TRBV9 and TRBJ2-6; TRBD1 matches 7 bases. V lost 4 bases to trimming and J lost 0 bases; unmatched junction nucleotides: 4. The CDR3 totals 16 residues. CDR1 and CDR2 (germline): SGDLS, YYNGEE. Written as DNA, the CDR3 is TGTGCCAGCAGCCCCCGGGACAGCTCTGGGGCCAACGTCCTGACTTTC. Amino acid sequence: CASSPRDSSGANVLTF.

The rearrangement joins TRBV3-1 (or the pseudogene TRBV3-2) to TRBJ2-2; a possible D gene is TRBD1 (5 bases). This CDR3 comprises 16 residues. Germline V lookup: CDR1 LGHDT, CDR2 YNNKEL (reference sequence). The V end lost 2 bases, the J end lost 0 bases, and 10 bases lay between the germline ends. Written as DNA, the CDR3 is TGTGCCAGCAGCCAATTCACAGGATCGAACACCGGGGAGCTGTTTTTT. Its translation is CASSQFTGSNTGELFF.

The genes are TRBV4-1 and TRBJ2-7, with 7 positions matching TRBD1. The length of the CDR3 is 13 residues. Germline CDR1 is MGHRA and CDR2 is YSYEKL. The V and J ends lost 1 base and 7 bases, in that order; junction bases with no gene match: 4. The CDR3 sequence: CASSQVRGLEQYF. CDR3 coding DNA: TGCGCCAGCAGCCAAGTTAGGGGGCTGGAGCAGTACTTC.

This chain connects TRBV5-1 to TRBJ2-5; no reliable D call. Looked up from germline, CDR1 is SGHRS and CDR2 is YFSETQ. The CDR3 is 13 residues long. Trimming removed 0 bases from V and 2 bases from J, with 5 bases in between. CDR3 in amino acids: CASSLGSQETQYF. Here the CDR3 DNA reads TGCGCCAGCAGCTTGGGCAGTCAAGAGACCCAGTACTTC.

V usage is TRBV7-9 and J usage is TRBJ2-2; D remains unclear. Germline V gene lookup returns CDR1 SEHNR and CDR2 FQNEAQ (reference sequence). V gave up 6 bases and J gave up 4 bases, with 9 bases separating them. The CDR3 contains 13 residues. As DNA, the CDR3 is TGTGCCAGCAGTCGGGTCCCCACCGGGGAGCTGTTTTTT. Translated: CASSRVPTGELFF.